The entry below gives a single T cell receptor beta chain sequence along with its context. The data are from a study of blood T cell repertoires in COVID-19. Study-level information: Nucleic acid was either cDNA or gDNA, and it came from T cells, B-cell-depleted T cells, or PBMCs.

Source study methods: Nucleated cell counts were estimated from reference gene primer amplification. The repertoire was sequenced with immunoSEQ multiplex PCR; TCRdb's copy has only in-frame clones and lacks some. The V and J calls and clone size are taken from that table; D and trimming were inferred from the DNA. The table includes under 100,000 clones, over 70% detected once. The CDR3 is made up of 15 amino acids. The sequence was collected from an elderly man with active or convalescent COVID-19. What was sequenced was peripheral blood. This sequence joins TRBV21-1 and TRBJ2-3; the table's D call, TRBD2, has no DNA check behind it. TRBV21-1 is described as a pseudogene. The CDR3 loop reads CASSSNRSNTDTQYF. CDR3 DNA sequence: TGTGCCAGCAGCTCCAATCGGTCTAACACAGATACGCAGTATTTT.